The 2 T cell receptor beta chains given below trace back to one sample, sequenced in a study of blood T cells in healthy people across ages. PCR was performed a second time for about 7 to 12 cycles using a sample-barcoded 5' primer and a J-beta primer mix. TCRdb re-analysed the 5' RACE reads in MiXCR, keeping a single row per CDR3 protein. This repertoire shows 1,300,000 or so distinct CDR3 sequences, 55% to 75% found once; its top ten account for 5.5% to 8%. Sequencing was done on a sample of blood. The origin of the receptors is a man aged 18 to 29 in good health.

The chain carries TRBV20-1 and TRBJ2-3, with a weak D call TRBD2 (6 bases). Trimming shortened V by 6 bases and J by 2 bases, and 24 bases separated the two germline ends. Per the germline V gene, CDR1 is DFQATT and CDR2 is SNEGSKA (reference sequence). This CDR3 spans 17 amino acids. CDR3 protein: CSAKGRGKSRFTDTQYF. The CDR3 nucleotides are TGCAGTGCAAAGGGGCGGGGAAAGAGCAGATTCACAGATACGCAGTATTTT.

This clonotype came up a few times. The chain recombines TRBV20-1 with TRBJ2-5, with no clear D. Between the trimmed V and J ends, which lost 3 bases and 0 bases, there was a span of 8 bases. The V gene's germline CDR1 is DFQATT and CDR2 SNEGSKA (reference sequence). The CDR3 length is 13 residues. CDR3: CSASVHNQETQYF. The CDR3 DNA sequence: TGCAGTGCTAGCGTCCATAACCAAGAGACCCAGTACTTC.